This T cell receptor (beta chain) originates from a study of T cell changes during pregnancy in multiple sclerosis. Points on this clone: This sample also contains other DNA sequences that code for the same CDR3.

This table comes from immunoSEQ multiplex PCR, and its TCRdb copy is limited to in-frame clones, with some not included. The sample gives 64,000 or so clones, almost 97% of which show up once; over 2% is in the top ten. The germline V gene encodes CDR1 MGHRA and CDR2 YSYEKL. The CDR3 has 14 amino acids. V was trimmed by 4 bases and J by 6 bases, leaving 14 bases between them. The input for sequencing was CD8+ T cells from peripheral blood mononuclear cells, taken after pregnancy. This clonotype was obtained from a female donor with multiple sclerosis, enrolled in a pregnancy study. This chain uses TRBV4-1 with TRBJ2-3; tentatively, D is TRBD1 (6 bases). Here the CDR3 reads CASSPILQGDTQYF. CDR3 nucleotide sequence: TGCGCCAGCAGCCCGATCCTACAGGGTGATACGCAGTATTTT.